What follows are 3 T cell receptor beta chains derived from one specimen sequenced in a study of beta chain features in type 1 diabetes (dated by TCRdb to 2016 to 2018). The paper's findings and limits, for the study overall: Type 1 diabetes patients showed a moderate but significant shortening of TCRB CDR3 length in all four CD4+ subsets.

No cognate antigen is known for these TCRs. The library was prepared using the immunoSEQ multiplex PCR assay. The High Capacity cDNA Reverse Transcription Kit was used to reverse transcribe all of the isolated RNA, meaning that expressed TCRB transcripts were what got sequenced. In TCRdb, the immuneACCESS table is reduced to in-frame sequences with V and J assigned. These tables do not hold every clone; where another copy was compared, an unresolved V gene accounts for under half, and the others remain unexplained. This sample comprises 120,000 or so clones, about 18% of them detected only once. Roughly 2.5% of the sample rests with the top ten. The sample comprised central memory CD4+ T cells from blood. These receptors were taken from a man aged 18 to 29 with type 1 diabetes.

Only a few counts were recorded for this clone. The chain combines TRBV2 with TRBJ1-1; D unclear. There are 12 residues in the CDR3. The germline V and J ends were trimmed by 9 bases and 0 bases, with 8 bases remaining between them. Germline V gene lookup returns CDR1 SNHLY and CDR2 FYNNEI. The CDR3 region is CARALMNTEAFF. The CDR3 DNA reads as TGTGCCAGGGCACTAATGAACACTGAAGCTTTCTTT.

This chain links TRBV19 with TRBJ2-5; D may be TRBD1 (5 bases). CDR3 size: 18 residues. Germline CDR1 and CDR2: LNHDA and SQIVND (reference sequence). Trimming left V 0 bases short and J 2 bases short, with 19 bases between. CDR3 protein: CASSIDPPAGHGQETQYF. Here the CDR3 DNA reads TGTGCCAGTAGTATAGACCCCCCGGCCGGACACGGGCAAGAGACCCAGTACTTC.

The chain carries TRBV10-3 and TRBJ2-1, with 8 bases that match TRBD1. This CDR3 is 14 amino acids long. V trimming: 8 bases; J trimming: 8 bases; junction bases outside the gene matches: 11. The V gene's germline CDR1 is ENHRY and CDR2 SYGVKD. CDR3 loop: CAIGEQGEIHEQFF. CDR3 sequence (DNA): TGTGCCATCGGGGAACAGGGGGAAATCCATGAGCAGTTCTTC.